These 19 T cell receptor beta chains share one sample of origin, sequenced in a study of liver allograft versus peripheral blood T cells (dated by TCRdb to about 2020). The study in broad terms: The study compared the T cell receptor repertoires present in transplanted livers with the repertoires present in the peripheral blood of liver transplant recipients.

The data were produced on an Illumina MiSeq. TCRdb trimmed the raw reads at Q25, called clones with MiXCR and kept productive beta chains. CDR3 protein duplicates are merged, each entry listing the most common genes and DNA. The sample has over 10,000 distinct CDR3 sequences on record, 18% of them singletons. The ten largest clones take up less than 15% of the sample. The receptors here all came from a human patient who had a liver transplant. Where a transplant has occurred, the graft donor may have supplied some of the T cells.

Judged by abundance, this clonotype is medium-sized. V gene TRBV7-2 combines with J gene TRBJ2-5; D might be TRBD1 (6 bases). Germline V gene data show CDR1 as SGHTA and CDR2 as FQGNSA. The CDR3 extends over 14 amino acids. The V end was cut by 4 bases, the J end by 5 bases, with 14 bases between. The CDR3 nucleotides are TGTGCCAGCAGCTCCTGGACAGCGGCGGAGACCCAGTACTTC. Protein: CASSSWTAAETQYF.

By sample share, this clonotype is medium-sized. V gene TRBV19 combines with J gene TRBJ1-2; 9 positions match TRBD1. With V trimmed by 5 bases and J by 7 bases, 11 bases remained unmatched. Germline V gene data show CDR1 as LNHDA and CDR2 as SQIVND (reference sequence). This CDR3 is built from 15 residues. The CDR3 region is CASSPAGQGVAGYTF. CDR3 coding DNA: TGTGCCAGTAGTCCGGCGGGACAGGGAGTAGCTGGCTACACCTTC.

Turning to this clonotype: A read error is possible here, since a much larger clone lies one base away. The V gene is TRBV6-5, the J gene TRBJ1-1; D is unresolved. CDR1 and CDR2 (germline): MNHEY, SVGAGI. This CDR3 is 13 amino acids long. Here the CDR3 DNA reads TGTGCCTGCAGTTACGGGAAGAACACTGAAGCTTTCTTT. As protein: CACSYGKNTEAFF.

This sequence joins TRBV16 and TRBJ2-3, with D possibly TRBD2 on 6 matching bases. CDR1 is KGHSY and CDR2 is FQNENV in the germline V gene. The CDR3 covers 14 residues. V lost 7 bases and J 4 bases, leaving 15 bases between the germline ends. The CDR3: CASTRDFQADTQYF. The CDR3 DNA sequence: TGTGCCAGCACCCGGGACTTTCAGGCAGATACGCAGTATTTT.

This clonotype was observed at least ten times. The V call is TRBV6-1, the J call TRBJ1-4; 7 nucleotides agree with TRBD1. J lost 0 bases, V lost 6 bases, and 7 bases had no gene match. CDR1 MNHNS and CDR2 SASEGT come from the germline V gene. This CDR3 comprises 16 residues. The CDR3 sequence: CASSRQGYATNEKLFF. For the CDR3, the DNA is TGTGCCAGCAGCCGACAGGGTTATGCAACTAATGAAAAACTGTTTTTT.

This clonotype was seen at least ten times. The V gene is TRBV6-1, the J gene TRBJ2-1; tentative D call: TRBD2 (6 bases). Germline V gives CDR1 MNHNS, CDR2 SASEGT. The CDR3 totals 12 residues. V lost 7 bases, J lost 4 bases, and 8 bases lay in between. CDR3 residues: CASTAGYNEQFF. CDR3 bases: TGTGCCAGCACCGCGGGATACAATGAGCAGTTCTTC.

By share, this clonotype counts as medium-sized (0.01 to 0.1%). The V call is TRBV19, the J call TRBJ2-3, with D possibly being TRBD1 (6 bases). The CDR3 runs to 17 residues. V was trimmed by 1 base and J by 2 bases, leaving 16 bases between them. Germline V gene lookup returns CDR1 LNHDA and CDR2 SQIVND (reference sequence). DNA of the CDR3: TGTGCCAGTAGTATAGGTGGGGGCGGCGGCTCCACAGATACGCAGTATTTT. Its translation: CASSIGGGGGSTDTQYF.

This clonotype is labeled as medium-sized. The chain links TRBV6-1 to TRBJ1-5; D call uncertain. Per the germline V gene, CDR1 is MNHNS and CDR2 is SASEGT. Trimming removed 8 bases at V and 7 bases at J, with 15 bases between. The CDR3 totals 13 residues. The CDR3 bases are TGTGCCAGCGCTGTCAGAGGAGAACAGCCCCAGCATTTT. Translating it yields CASAVRGEQPQHF.

CDR3 sequence reads: CASSLLGGVNYEQYF. The CDR3 DNA is TGTGCCAGCAGTTTATTGGGGGGGGTCAACTACGAGCAGTACTTC. V and J are TRBV27 and TRBJ2-7, with TRBD2 matching 7 bases. Germline V gives CDR1 MNHEY, CDR2 SMNVEV (reference sequence). V trimming: 1 base; J trimming: 3 bases; junction bases outside the gene matches: 6. This CDR3 comprises 15 residues.

This clonotype is termed medium-sized. The V gene is TRBV29-1, the J gene TRBJ2-3, with D unresolved. The CDR3 sequence is 11 residues long. The germline V gene encodes CDR1 SQVTM and CDR2 ANQGSEA. The V and J ends lost 3 bases and 2 bases respectively, with 3 bases between them. CDR3 bases: TGCAGCGTTGACCTCACAGATACGCAGTATTTT. Residues: CSVDLTDTQYF.

This chain uses TRBV6-2 or TRBV6-3 with TRBJ1-1; TRBD1 might be the D (6 bases). CDR1 and CDR2 from the germline V gene are MNHEY and SVGEGT. CDR3 length equals 15 residues. The germline V and J ends were trimmed by 4 bases and 3 bases, with 15 bases remaining between them. CDR3 amino acids: CASSLEGGIDTEAFF. The CDR3 nucleotides are TGTGCCAGCAGTTTGGAGGGGGGCATTGACACTGAAGCTTTCTTT.

The V and J genes are TRBV9 and TRBJ2-1; 7 bases align to TRBD2. The CDR3 spans 13 residues. Germline CDR1 and CDR2: SGDLS and YYNGEE. After removal of 0 bases from V and 9 bases from J, the junction contained 3 bases not matched to a gene. The CDR3 nucleotides read TGTGCCAGCAGCGTAGACCCGGGAGGTGAGCAGTTCTTC. This sequence encodes CASSVDPGGEQFF.

Sample share makes this clonotype medium-sized. The chain is built from TRBV6-1 and TRBJ2-3, with 8 bases matching TRBD1. Trimming removed 1 base from V and 6 bases from J; junction bases left unmatched: 12. The CDR3 loop spans 17 amino acids. In germline, CDR1 is MNHNS, CDR2 SASEGT. CDR3 region: CASSEDGQGWGVDTQYF. Written as DNA, the CDR3 is TGTGCCAGCAGTGAAGACGGACAGGGTTGGGGAGTGGATACGCAGTATTTT.

By its share, this clonotype is medium-sized. V and J are TRBV6-6 and TRBJ2-1; 8 bases align to TRBD1. J lost 10 bases, V lost 5 bases, and 7 bases had no gene match. Per the germline V gene, CDR1 is MNHNY and CDR2 is SVGAGI (reference sequence). The CDR3 runs 13 residues. CDR3 sequence reads: CASSQRTGKEQFF. CDR3 DNA: TGTGCCAGCAGTCAGAGGACAGGGAAGGAGCAGTTCTTC.

This clonotype has a handful of counts. The CDR3 bases are TGTGCCAGCAGTTCCGGGGGCAGATCCTACGAGCAGTACTTC. It yields the protein CASSSGGRSYEQYF. This rearrangement joins TRBV12-3 or TRBV12-4 to TRBJ2-7; D may correspond to TRBD1 or TRBD2 (6 bases each). This CDR3 has 14 amino acids. V was clipped by 4 bases and J by 1 base, with 11 bases between them.

This clonotype is labeled as medium-sized. The chain employs TRBV28 and TRBJ2-3; D is unresolved. V was clipped by 5 bases and J by 3 bases, with 9 bases between them. Germline V lookup: CDR1 MDHEN, CDR2 SYDVKM. The CDR3 is 13 amino acids. The CDR3 loop is CASSGEGTDTQYF. The CDR3 DNA reads TGTGCCAGCAGTGGGGAAGGGACAGATACGCAGTATTTT.

The CDR3 is CASTRDRVNEKLFF. The DNA for the CDR3 is TGTGCCAGCACCAGGGACAGGGTAAATGAAAAACTGTTTTTT. The chain couples TRBV6-1 to TRBJ1-4, with TRBD1 matching over 9 bases. Germline V lookup: CDR1 MNHNS, CDR2 SASEGT. The ends lost 7 bases at V and 5 bases at J; junction bases unmatched: 5. The CDR3 sequence is 14 residues long.

The rearrangement links TRBV7-9 to TRBJ2-1, with 11 nucleotides matching TRBD2. The germline V gene encodes CDR1 SEHNR and CDR2 FQNEAQ (reference sequence). The CDR3 covers 19 residues. Losses at the gene ends were 5 bases for V and 5 bases for J; bases not matched to a gene: 17. The CDR3 coding sequence is TGTGCCAGCAGCCCGTATACTAGCGGGAGTATGTTGGGGGACAATGAGCAGTTCTTC. Its translation is CASSPYTSGSMLGDNEQFF.

The chain recombines TRBV12-3 or TRBV12-4 with TRBJ1-2, with D unclear. This CDR3 contains 13 residues. The V and J ends lost 1 base and 4 bases respectively, with 7 bases between them. In DNA form, the CDR3 reads TGTGCCAGCAGTTTAGGACACAGCTATGGCTACACCTTC. This encodes CASSLGHSYGYTF.